The 32 T cell receptor beta chains below all came from one sample that was sequenced in a study of PD-1 blockade in mismatch repair-deficient tumors. Using immunoSEQ multiplex PCR, the repertoire was profiled, and TCRdb retains in-frame clones only, with some absent. Among about 68,000 clones listed, about 78% were seen once. Specimen: peripheral blood, collected 2 weeks after starting pembrolizumab. These receptors originate from an adult with mismatch repair-deficient cancer.

J is TRBJ2-5 and V is TRBV5-1, with a weak D call TRBD1 (5 bases). Looked up from germline, CDR1 is SGHRS and CDR2 is YFSETQ. V lost 2 bases, J lost 0 bases, and 11 bases lay in between. The CDR3 is 15 residues long. CDR3 DNA: TGCGCCAGCAGCTTCGAGACAGCGTACCAAGAGACCCAGTACTTC. Translated: CASSFETAYQETQYF.

A single count supports this clone. The genes are TRBV14 and TRBJ1-4; 7 bases line up with TRBD1. V gave up 6 bases and J gave up 8 bases; unmatched junction bases: 9. The CDR3 extends over 14 amino acids. From germline, CDR1 is SGHDN and CDR2 FVKESK. The CDR3 is CASSLDRINEKLFF. The CDR3 DNA follows: TGTGCCAGCAGTCTGGACAGGATAAACGAAAAACTGTTTTTT.

The J gene is TRBJ2-7, the V gene TRBV5-6; perhaps TRBD2 as D (6 bases). Per germline, CDR1 SGHDT and CDR2 YYEEEE. This CDR3 region has 15 residues. The V end lost 1 base, the J end lost 3 bases, and 14 bases lay between the germline ends. This CDR3 reads CASSLRLALNYEQYF. CDR3 sequence (DNA): TGTGCCAGCAGCTTGAGGCTAGCGTTAAACTACGAGCAGTACTTC.

The chain recombines TRBV29-1 with TRBJ1-2, with D unresolved. Germline V CDR1 and CDR2: SQVTM, ANQGSEA. V was cut by 3 bases and J by 1 base, with 6 bases left in between. The CDR3 is 12 residues long. CDR3: CSVELGNYGYTF. In DNA, the CDR3 is TGCAGCGTTGAGTTGGGTAACTATGGCTACACCTTC.

CDR3 nucleotides: TGTGCCAGCAGCAGAATAACACAGGGGGCGCATTATTACGCTTTCTTT. As protein: CASSRITQGAHYYAFF. J is TRBJ1-1 and V is TRBV21-1; the D call of TRBD1 is as the table states it, not checked on the DNA. TRBV21-1 is labeled a pseudogene. The CDR3 spans 16 residues.

The chain combines TRBV7-3 with TRBJ2-1; 11 nucleotides line up with TRBD2. V trimming: 4 bases; J trimming: 4 bases; junction bases outside the gene matches: 3. Germline loops: CDR1 SGHTA, CDR2 FQGTGA. The CDR3 length is 15 residues. Here the CDR3 reads CASSYGTSGYNEQFF. The CDR3 coding sequence is TGTGCCAGCAGCTACGGGACTAGCGGTTACAATGAGCAGTTCTTC.

V usage is TRBV6-6 and J usage is TRBJ1-1; 10 nucleotides match TRBD1. Germline assignment: CDR1 MNHNY and CDR2 SVGAGI (reference sequence). V dropped 5 bases and J dropped 7; count of bases not matched to a gene: 4. CDR3 length equals 13 residues. CDR3 DNA sequence: TGTGCCAGCAGTGACAGGGGGCGCGGTGAAGCTTTCTTT. This sequence encodes CASSDRGRGEAFF.

This chain uses TRBV14 with TRBJ2-2; D gene ambiguous. Germline CDR1 reads SGHDN; CDR2 reads FVKESK. V lost 0 bases and J lost 0, with 14 bases in between. This CDR3 contains 18 residues. This chain's CDR3 is CASSQDRGSIPNTGELFF. Here the CDR3 DNA reads TGTGCCAGCAGCCAAGATCGCGGTAGTATACCGAACACCGGGGAGCTGTTTTTT.

The genes are TRBV29-1 and TRBJ2-7, with TRBD2 matching 9 bases. V trimming: 7 bases; J trimming: 7 bases; junction bases outside the gene matches: 11. The CDR3 runs 13 residues. Germline values: CDR1 SQVTM, CDR2 ANQGSEA. CDR3 region: CSALTSGILEQYF. The CDR3 bases are TGCAGCGCCCTGACTAGCGGAATATTGGAGCAGTACTTC.

The genes are TRBV18 and TRBJ2-7; the match to TRBD2 covers 12 bases. This CDR3 region has 17 residues. The germline CDR1 and CDR2 sequences are KGHSH and LQKENI. V was pared by 3 bases and J by 1 base, with 7 bases of the junction left unmatched. CDR3 amino acids: CASSPSASGRGSYEQYF. The CDR3 nucleotides are TGTGCCAGCTCACCTTCCGCTAGCGGGAGGGGGTCCTACGAGCAGTACTTC.

The chain joins TRBV28 to TRBJ1-5, with 11 nucleotides matching TRBD1. V lost 5 bases to trimming and J lost 1 base; unmatched junction nucleotides: 1. Germline values: CDR1 MDHEN, CDR2 SYDVKM. This CDR3 has 15 amino acids. The CDR3: CASSRDRGSNQPQHF. CDR3 bases: TGTGCCAGCAGTCGGGACAGGGGGAGCAATCAGCCCCAGCATTTT.

This clone was detected only a few times. The CDR3 nucleotides read TGTGCCAGCAGCTTGGGCCCAGGGGGCGGGGAGCTGTTTTTT. Its protein is CASSLGPGGGELFF. The rearrangement links TRBV11-3 to TRBJ2-2; 7 bases map to TRBD1. The CDR3 totals 14 residues. Germline CDR1 SGHNT, CDR2 YENEEA. V lost 3 bases to trimming and J lost 7 bases; unmatched junction nucleotides: 5.

The chain joins TRBV5-6 to TRBJ1-2; D might be TRBD1 (5 bases). Per germline, CDR1 SGHDT and CDR2 YYEEEE. V was clipped by 0 bases and J by 4 bases, with 16 bases between them. The CDR3 runs to 16 residues. The CDR3 sequence: CASSLAAGQLFYGYTF. In DNA, the CDR3 is TGTGCCAGCAGCTTGGCCGCGGGGCAGCTTTTCTATGGCTACACCTTC.

This chain uses TRBV6-5 with TRBJ2-1; 10 nucleotides agree with TRBD2. This CDR3 has 16 residues. The ends lost 2 bases at V and 5 bases at J; junction bases unmatched: 6. Germline V lookup: CDR1 MNHEY, CDR2 SVGAGI. The CDR3 protein is CASSYPSGRADNEQFF. In nucleotides, the CDR3 is TGTGCCAGCAGTTACCCGAGCGGGAGGGCCGACAATGAGCAGTTCTTC.

V gene TRBV19 combines with J gene TRBJ2-3; D unresolved. CDR1 and CDR2 (germline): LNHDA, SQIVND (reference sequence). The CDR3 length is 14 residues. The V end lost 3 bases, the J end lost 5 bases, and 12 bases lay between the germline ends. The DNA of the CDR3 is TGTGCCAGTAGTATTGGAAAGGGTTTAGATACGCAGTATTTT. It yields the protein CASSIGKGLDTQYF.

This clone was seen more than once but under ten times. The chain is built from TRBV7-9 and TRBJ2-1; D gene unclear. The CDR3 totals 15 residues. Germline CDR1 is SEHNR and CDR2 is FQNEAQ (reference sequence). V was shortened by 2 bases and J by 0 bases, with 8 bases between the two germline ends. The CDR3 DNA reads TGTGCCAGCAGCTTATGGCTGAGCTCCTACAATGAGCAGTTCTTC. This translates into CASSLWLSSYNEQFF.

The V gene is TRBV7-6, the J gene TRBJ2-5; 8 nucleotides agree with TRBD1. The germline CDR1 and CDR2 sequences are SGHVS and FNYEAQ. The CDR3 runs to 14 residues. V trimming: 6 bases; J trimming: 1 base; junction bases outside the gene matches: 4. The CDR3 sequence is CASSFTGGQETQYF. The CDR3, as DNA: TGTGCCAGCAGTTTCACAGGGGGCCAAGAGACCCAGTACTTC.

The genes are TRBV27 and TRBJ2-5; 7 bases agree with TRBD2. The V and J ends lost 6 bases and 5 bases, in that order; junction bases with no gene match: 6. Germline V gives CDR1 MNHEY, CDR2 SMNVEV (reference sequence). This CDR3 is 13 amino acids long. The DNA for the CDR3 is TGTGCCAGCAGCCCCCGGGGAGGGGAGACCCAGTACTTC. Translated: CASSPRGGETQYF.

This clone occurred once. This rearrangement joins TRBV19 to TRBJ1-1; 8 positions match TRBD1. Germline CDR1 is LNHDA and CDR2 is SQIVND (reference sequence). The J segment lost 5 bases and the V segment lost 7 bases, leaving 12 bases of the junction unmatched. This CDR3 spans 15 amino acids. The CDR3 here is CASKIMDREGTEAFF. CDR3 coding DNA: TGTGCCAGTAAAATTATGGACAGGGAGGGAACTGAAGCTTTCTTT.

This chain links TRBV9 with TRBJ2-7; 8 bases fit TRBD1. V shed 4 bases and J 1 base; nucleotides not matched to a gene: 4. Germline values: CDR1 SGDLS, CDR2 YYNGEE. This CDR3 comprises 14 residues. In DNA, the CDR3 is TGTGCCAGCAGCCCCTGGGACAGGTCCTACGAGCAGTACTTC. Its protein is CASSPWDRSYEQYF.

This clone was picked up one time. The CDR3: CASRPILGEQYF. CDR3 nucleotide sequence: TGTGCCAGCAGGCCCATTCTCGGCGAGCAGTACTTC. The V gene is TRBV7-9, the J gene TRBJ2-7; D call uncertain. Trimming stripped 6 bases from V and 6 bases from J, with 12 bases between. The CDR3 has 12 residues. Germline CDR1 and CDR2: SEHNR and FQNEAQ (reference sequence). Full variable domain (missing parts from reference TRBV7-9 and TRBJ2-7): DTGVSQNPRHKITKRGQNVTFRCDPISEHNRLYWYRQTLGQGPEFLTYFQNEAQLEKSRLLSDRFSAERPKGSFSTLEIQRTEQGDSAMYLCASRPILGEQYFGPGTRLTVT.

The CDR3 region is CASSFLGQETTGYTF. CDR3 coding DNA: TGTGCCAGCAGCTTTTTAGGACAGGAGACTACTGGCTACACCTTC. This sequence joins TRBV5-6 and TRBJ1-2, with 7 bases that match TRBD1. Per the germline V gene, CDR1 is SGHDT and CDR2 is YYEEEE. V was pared by 2 bases and J by 7 bases, with 11 bases of the junction left unmatched. CDR3 size: 15 residues.

This chain joins TRBV5-5 and TRBJ2-7, with D possibly TRBD1 on 6 matching bases. Looked up from germline, CDR1 is SGHKS and CDR2 is YYEKEE (reference sequence). The CDR3 extends over 15 amino acids. With 0 bases removed from V and 2 bases from J, the gap between germline ends came to 12 bases. CDR3: CASSLARGGTYEQYF. The CDR3 DNA sequence: TGTGCCAGCAGCTTGGCCAGGGGTGGCACCTACGAGCAGTACTTC. The complete variable domain, with remaining parts taken from reference TRBV5-5 and TRBJ2-7, reads DAGVTQSPTHLIKTRGQQVTLRCSPISGHKSVSWYQQVLGQGPQFIFQYYEKEERGRGNFPDRFSARQFPNYSSELNVNALLLGDSALYLCASSLARGGTYEQYFGPGTRLTVT.

The chain employs TRBV19 and TRBJ1-4, with a possible D match to TRBD1 (5 bases). Germline lookup yields CDR1 LNHDA and CDR2 SQIVND (reference sequence). V lost 4 bases and J lost 5, with 11 bases in between. This CDR3 spans 14 amino acids. CDR3 in amino acids: CASSTTALNEKLFF. The DNA of the CDR3 is TGTGCCAGTAGTACGACAGCTTTAAATGAAAAACTGTTTTTT.

V and J are TRBV6-5 and TRBJ2-6; D remains ambiguous. Trimming stripped 2 bases from V and 0 bases from J, with 5 bases between. CDR1 and CDR2 from the germline V gene are MNHEY and SVGAGI. There are 15 residues in the CDR3. This CDR3 is CASSYTRSGANVLTF. The CDR3 nucleotides are TGTGCCAGCAGTTACACGCGCTCTGGGGCCAACGTCCTGACTTTC.

The chain uses TRBV27 and TRBJ1-1; unclear D gene. V was trimmed by 5 bases and J by 5 bases, leaving 12 bases between them. CDR1 and CDR2 from the germline V gene are MNHEY and SMNVEV (reference sequence). The CDR3 covers 13 residues. The CDR3 protein is CASSPPRRTEAFF. CDR3 coding DNA: TGTGCCAGCAGTCCTCCCCGGAGGACTGAAGCTTTCTTT.

The chain combines TRBV6-1 with TRBJ1-2; TRBD1 matches at 7 bases. Trimming took 6 bases from V and 2 from J; bases not matched to a gene: 6. There are 14 residues in the CDR3. CDR1 is MNHNS, CDR2 SASEGT, per germline. The CDR3 protein is CASSGQDTNYGYTF. For the CDR3, the DNA is TGTGCCAGCAGCGGACAGGACACGAACTATGGCTACACCTTC.

V is TRBV19 and J is TRBJ1-3, with D unclear. Looked up from germline, CDR1 is LNHDA and CDR2 is SQIVND (reference sequence). V was cut by 0 bases and J by 2 bases, with 8 bases left in between. This CDR3 has 15 residues. CDR3 protein: CASSIEWPTGNTIYF. As DNA, the CDR3 is TGTGCCAGTAGTATAGAGTGGCCGACTGGAAACACCATATATTTT.

This clone was seen a handful of times. The CDR3 DNA sequence: TGCGCCAGCAGAGGGCGCGCGACTAGCGGGTCCCAAGAGACCCAGTACTTC. Protein product: CASRGRATSGSQETQYF. This rearrangement joins TRBV5-1 to TRBJ2-5, with 10 bases aligning to TRBD2. There are 17 residues in the CDR3. J lost 1 base, V lost 5 bases, and 11 bases had no gene match. Germline V lookup: CDR1 SGHRS, CDR2 YFSETQ.

The V and J genes are TRBV7-3 and TRBJ1-1; TRBD1 aligns across 8 bases. The CDR3 covers 12 residues. CDR1 and CDR2 from the germline V gene are SGHTA and FQGTGA. With 5 bases clipped from V and 11 bases from J, the junction kept 7 bases outside the gene matches. The CDR3 DNA follows: TGTGCCAGCAGCCTTGGACAGGGAGTGGCTTTCTTT. Translation: CASSLGQGVAFF.

The chain joins TRBV6-7 to TRBJ2-1, with 13 bases aligning to TRBD2. TRBV6-7 is identified as an open reading frame with a role that is uncertain. The V segment lost 10 bases and the J segment 4 bases; nucleotides outside the gene matches: 4. This CDR3 has 14 residues. CDR3 residues: CATAGLAGYNEQFF. CDR3 coding DNA: TGTGCCACCGCGGGACTAGCGGGATACAATGAGCAGTTCTTC.

The chain links TRBV4-1 to TRBJ2-5; D is unresolved. The V end was cut by 4 bases, the J end by 1 base, with 13 bases between. Germline V lookup: CDR1 MGHRA, CDR2 YSYEKL. This CDR3 comprises 15 residues. CDR3 sequence reads: CASSPGQVLQETQYF. Written as DNA, the CDR3 is TGCGCCAGCAGCCCTGGGCAGGTACTCCAAGAGACCCAGTACTTC.